The following is a T cell receptor beta chain sequence with its context. This CDR3 is built from 15 residues. Germline V gene data show CDR1 as MRHNA and CDR2 as SNTAGT. With 7 bases removed from V and 0 bases from J, the gap between germline ends came to 13 bases. One entry per CDR3 protein, called by TCRdb with MiXCR from the PCR reads. Here the sample spans 25,000 to 30,000 distinct CDR3 sequences, about 54% being singletons. The data belong to a study of vaccination and CD4 T cells after COVID-19. Whole-study context: There were a few convalescent patients sampled at day 14 and again at days 161 to 241 post-vaccination.

As for time point: late sampling 161 to 241 days after vaccination in three convalescent patients. Material: CD4+ T cells from blood, obtained about 7 months after SARS-CoV-2 vaccination. The clonotype was recovered from a human donor who had recovered from COVID-19. The chain links TRBV6-4 to TRBJ2-1; D may correspond to TRBD1 or TRBD2 (6 bases each). The CDR3 sequence is CASTPEGGSYNEQFF. DNA of the CDR3: TGTGCCAGCACTCCTGAGGGGGGCTCCTACAATGAGCAGTTCTTC.